These 8 T cell receptor beta chains originate from one sample sequenced in a study of blood T cell repertoires in COVID-19. Sequencing used immunoSEQ multiplex PCR; TCRdb keeps in-frame clones, though not all of them. This table has tens of thousands of clones, 87% appearing once. The sequenced sample consisted of peripheral blood. These receptors were collected from a human donor in a cohort sampled during active COVID-19.

This clone has a handful of counts. The chain carries TRBV3-1 (or the pseudogene TRBV3-2) and TRBJ1-1, with D hard to call. This CDR3 is built from 14 residues. Germline CDR1 is LGHDT and CDR2 is YNNKEL (reference sequence). The V gene lost 4 bases and the J gene lost 1 base, with 10 bases spanning the gap. The CDR3 loop reads CASSPRTENTEAFF. CDR3 coding DNA: TGTGCCAGCAGCCCCCGAACAGAGAACACTGAAGCTTTCTTT.

The chain joins TRBV18 to TRBJ2-3, with 7 bases fitting TRBD1. J lost 1 base, V lost 3 bases, and 1 base had no gene match. Looked up from germline, CDR1 is KGHSH and CDR2 is LQKENI. The length of the CDR3 is 14 residues. CDR3 sequence (DNA): TGTGCCAGCTCACCCGGACAGGGCACAGATACGCAGTATTTT. Amino acids: CASSPGQGTDTQYF.

The rearrangement joins TRBV18 to TRBJ1-3; the D gene is possibly TRBD1 (5 bases). CDR3 length: 15 amino acids. Deletions cut 2 bases from V and 4 bases from J, with 12 bases between. In germline, CDR1 is KGHSH, CDR2 LQKENI. CDR3: CASSPWQGPGNTIYF. The CDR3 DNA sequence: TGTGCCAGCTCACCATGGCAGGGTCCCGGAAACACCATATATTTT. Together with reference TRBV18 and TRBJ1-3, the CDR3 gives the full variable domain: NAGVMQNPRHLVRRRGQEARLRCSPMKGHSHVYWYRQLPEEGLKFMVYLQKENIIDESGMPKERFSAEFPKEGPSILRIQQVVRGDSAAYFCASSPWQGPGNTIYFGEGSWLTVV.

The V gene is TRBV6-5, the J gene TRBJ2-7; D possibly corresponds to TRBD1 (6 bases). Germline V CDR1 and CDR2: MNHEY, SVGAGI. V dropped 6 bases and J dropped 3 bases, with 12 bases sitting between them. The CDR3 length is 13 residues. CDR3 loop: CASRIGQLYEQYF. The DNA for the CDR3 is TGTGCCAGCAGAATTGGACAGCTCTACGAGCAGTACTTC.

Here the CDR3 DNA reads TGTGCCAGCTCGAGGGGGACTAATGAAAAACTGTTTTTT. This gives the protein CASSRGTNEKLFF. The J gene is TRBJ1-4, the V gene TRBV18; D possibly corresponds to TRBD1 (6 bases). V was cut by 6 bases and J by 2 bases, with 7 bases left in between. Per germline, CDR1 KGHSH and CDR2 LQKENI. This CDR3 contains 13 residues. Full variable domain (missing parts from reference TRBV18 and TRBJ1-4): NAGVMQNPRHLVRRRGQEARLRCSPMKGHSHVYWYRQLPEEGLKFMVYLQKENIIDESGMPKERFSAEFPKEGPSILRIQQVVRGDSAAYFCASSRGTNEKLFFGSGTQLSVL.

There are a few counts of this clone. The chain employs TRBV5-1 and TRBJ1-1; weak D call: TRBD1 (5 bases). This CDR3 comprises 13 residues. Germline values: CDR1 SGHRS, CDR2 YFSETQ. V was shortened by 0 bases and J by 10 bases, with 13 bases between the two germline ends. CDR3 in DNA: TGCGCCAGCAGCTTGGCAGGGAACGACGTAGCTTTCTTT. This gives the protein CASSLAGNDVAFF.

V is TRBV12-3 or TRBV12-4 and J is TRBJ2-1, with D unclear. This CDR3 spans 12 amino acids. Trimming stripped 1 base from V and 12 bases from J, with 10 bases between. CDR3 nucleotide sequence: TGTGCCAGCAGTTTAGGAGGTGTAGGGCAGTTCTTC. Protein product: CASSLGGVGQFF.

The chain carries TRBV4-3 and TRBJ1-4; 7 bases line up with TRBD1. The CDR3 is made up of 15 amino acids. Germline trimming cut 3 bases from V and 5 bases from J; bases unmatched to any gene: 6. Germline V gives CDR1 LGHNA, CDR2 YSLEER. CDR3 in amino acids: CASSQTGTANEKLFF. The CDR3 DNA sequence: TGCGCCAGCAGCCAGACCGGGACAGCGAATGAAAAACTGTTTTTT.